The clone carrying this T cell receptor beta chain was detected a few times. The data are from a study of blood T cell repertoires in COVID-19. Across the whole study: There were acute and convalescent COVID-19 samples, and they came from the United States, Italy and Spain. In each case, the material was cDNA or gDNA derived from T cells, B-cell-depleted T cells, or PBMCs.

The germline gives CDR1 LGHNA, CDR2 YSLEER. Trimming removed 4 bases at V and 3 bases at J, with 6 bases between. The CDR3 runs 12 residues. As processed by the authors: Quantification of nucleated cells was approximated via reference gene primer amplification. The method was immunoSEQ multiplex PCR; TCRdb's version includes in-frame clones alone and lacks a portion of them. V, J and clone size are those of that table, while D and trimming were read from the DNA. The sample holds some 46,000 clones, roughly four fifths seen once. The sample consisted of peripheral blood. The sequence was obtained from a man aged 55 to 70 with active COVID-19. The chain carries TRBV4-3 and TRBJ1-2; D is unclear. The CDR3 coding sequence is TGCGCCAGCAGCCTCGGTCACTATGGCTACACCTTC. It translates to CASSLGHYGYTF.